These T cell receptor beta chains were read from a single sample in a study of cytomegalovirus exposure and HLA in healthy donors. Produced via immunoSEQ multiplex PCR; TCRdb's table is partial and in-frame only. This sample carries 150,000 or so clones, 84% of them seen once, and the ten largest clones take 5% to 7%. Sequenced sample: PBMCs. The receptors shown here come from a man in his fifties or sixties in good health and CMV-seropositive. Each CDR3 is given with its conserved first and last residue. Fields, in order: V gene, D gene, J gene, clone size, CDR3 protein, CDR3 DNA. D genes are given only for firm matches. The size of a clone is reported for some rows only, either as once, few or many, or as a class for expanded clones.

V gene: TRBV9; D gene: -; J gene: TRBJ2-1; clone size: -; CDR3 protein: CASSLSPSNEQFF; CDR3 DNA: TGTGCCAGCAGTCTTAGTCCCTCCAATGAGCAGTTCTTC
V gene: TRBV5-5; D gene: TRBD1; J gene: TRBJ2-3; clone size: -; CDR3 protein: CASSQQGARDTDTQYF; CDR3 DNA: TGTGCCAGCAGCCAGCAGGGGGCGCGCGACACAGATACGCAGTATTTT
V gene: TRBV4-1; D gene: -; J gene: TRBJ1-1; clone size: -; CDR3 protein: CASSQDLMTADTEAFF; CDR3 DNA: TGCGCCAGCAGCCAAGATCTGATGACAGCAGACACTGAAGCTTTCTTT
V gene: TRBV5-1; D gene: -; J gene: TRBJ1-5; clone size: -; CDR3 protein: CASSLEGSGNQPQHF; CDR3 DNA: TGCGCCAGCAGCTTGGAAGGTAGCGGCAATCAGCCCCAGCATTTT
V gene: TRBV5-4; D gene: TRBD2; J gene: TRBJ2-5; clone size: -; CDR3 protein: CASSPSLAGETQYF; CDR3 DNA: TGTGCCAGCAGCCCATCATTAGCGGGAGAGACCCAGTACTTC
V gene: TRBV6-5; D gene: TRBD2; J gene: TRBJ2-5; clone size: -; CDR3 protein: CASSYSLGRVVETQYF; CDR3 DNA: TGTGCCAGCAGTTACTCCCTCGGGAGGGTAGTTGAGACCCAGTACTTC
V gene: TRBV29-1; D gene: -; J gene: TRBJ2-1; clone size: few; CDR3 protein: CSVEGGGVSYNEQFF; CDR3 DNA: TGCAGCGTTGAAGGAGGGGGAGTCTCCTACAATGAGCAGTTCTTC
V gene: TRBV19; D gene: TRBD1; J gene: TRBJ1-4; clone size: -; CDR3 protein: CASTPDRGRGKLFF; CDR3 DNA: TGTGCCAGTACCCCGGACAGGGGGCGCGGAAAACTGTTTTTT
V gene: TRBV4-2; D gene: TRBD1; J gene: TRBJ2-5; clone size: -; CDR3 protein: CASSQVGQTGREETQYF; CDR3 DNA: TGTGCCAGCAGCCAAGTGGGACAGACTGGTCGGGAAGAGACCCAGTACTTC
V gene: TRBV14; D gene: -; J gene: TRBJ1-1; clone size: -; CDR3 protein: CASSQDAGQNTEAFF; CDR3 DNA: TGTGCCAGCAGCCAAGACGCAGGCCAGAACACTGAAGCTTTCTTT
V gene: TRBV10-2; D gene: TRBD1; J gene: TRBJ1-5; clone size: -; CDR3 protein: CASSDRTGPAQPQHF; CDR3 DNA: TGCGCCAGCAGTGATCGGACAGGGCCCGCTCAGCCCCAGCATTTT
V gene: TRBV7-8; D gene: TRBD1; J gene: TRBJ1-6; clone size: -; CDR3 protein: CASSLDGTGSSYNSPLHF; CDR3 DNA: TGTGCCAGCAGCTTAGACGGGACAGGGAGCTCCTATAATTCACCCCTCCACTTT
V gene: TRBV6-5; D gene: -; J gene: TRBJ2-1; clone size: -; CDR3 protein: CASSHPLNLHEQFF; CDR3 DNA: TGTGCCAGCAGTCACCCCCTAAACCTCCATGAGCAGTTCTTC
V gene: TRBV16; D gene: TRBD1; J gene: TRBJ1-5; clone size: -; CDR3 protein: CASSFGQGHQPQHF; CDR3 DNA: TGTGCCAGCAGCTTTGGACAGGGGCATCAGCCCCAGCATTTT
V gene: TRBV18; D gene: -; J gene: TRBJ2-7; clone size: -; CDR3 protein: CASSPGLTGSEQYF; CDR3 DNA: TGTGCCAGCTCACCCGGACTGACAGGTTCCGAGCAGTACTTC
V gene: TRBV11-3; D gene: TRBD1; J gene: TRBJ2-3; clone size: once; CDR3 protein: CASSYRDRADTQYF; CDR3 DNA: TGTGCCAGCAGCTACCGGGACAGGGCAGATACGCAGTATTTT
V gene: TRBV19; D gene: TRBD1; J gene: TRBJ2-6; clone size: -; CDR3 protein: CASSARTGGRVGANVLTF; CDR3 DNA: TGTGCCAGTAGTGCCCGGACAGGGGGTAGGGTTGGGGCCAACGTCCTGACTTTC